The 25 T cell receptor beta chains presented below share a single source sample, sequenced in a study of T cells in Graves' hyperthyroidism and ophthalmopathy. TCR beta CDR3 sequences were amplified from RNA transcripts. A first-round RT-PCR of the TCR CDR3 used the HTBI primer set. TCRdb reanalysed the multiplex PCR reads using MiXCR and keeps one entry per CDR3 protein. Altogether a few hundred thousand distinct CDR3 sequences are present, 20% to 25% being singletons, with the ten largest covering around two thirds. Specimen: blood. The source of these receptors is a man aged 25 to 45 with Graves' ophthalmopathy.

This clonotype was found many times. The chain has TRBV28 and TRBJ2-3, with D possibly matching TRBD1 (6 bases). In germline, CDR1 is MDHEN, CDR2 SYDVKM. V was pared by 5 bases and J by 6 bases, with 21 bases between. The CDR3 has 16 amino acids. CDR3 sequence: CASSNLGGRTRDTQYF. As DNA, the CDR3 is TGTGCCAGCAGTAACCTAGGGGGAAGAACCCGGGATACGCAGTATTTT.

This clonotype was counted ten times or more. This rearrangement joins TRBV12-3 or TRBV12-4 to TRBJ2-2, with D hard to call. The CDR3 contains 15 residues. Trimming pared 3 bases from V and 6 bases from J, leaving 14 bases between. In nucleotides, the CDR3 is TGTGCCAGCAGTTTTAGCCCCCATAGGTCCGGGGAGCTGTTTTTT. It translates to CASSFSPHRSGELFF.

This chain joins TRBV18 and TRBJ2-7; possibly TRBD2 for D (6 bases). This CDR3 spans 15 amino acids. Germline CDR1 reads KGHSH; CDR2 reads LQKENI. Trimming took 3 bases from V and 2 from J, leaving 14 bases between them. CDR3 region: CASSPGSGPPYEQYF. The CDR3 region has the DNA TGTGCCAGCTCACCCGGAAGCGGGCCTCCCTACGAGCAGTACTTC. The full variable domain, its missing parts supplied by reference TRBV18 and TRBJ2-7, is NAGVMQNPRHLVRRRGQEARLRCSPMKGHSHVYWYRQLPEEGLKFMVYLQKENIIDESGMPKERFSAEFPKEGPSILRIQQVVRGDSAAYFCASSPGSGPPYEQYFGPGTRLTVT.

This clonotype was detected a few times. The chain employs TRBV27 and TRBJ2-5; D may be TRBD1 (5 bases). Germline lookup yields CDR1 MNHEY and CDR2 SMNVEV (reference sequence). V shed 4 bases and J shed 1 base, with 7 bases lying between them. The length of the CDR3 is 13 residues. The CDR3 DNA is TGTGCCAGCAGTTATACAGGCCAAGAGACCCAGTACTTC. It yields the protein CASSYTGQETQYF.

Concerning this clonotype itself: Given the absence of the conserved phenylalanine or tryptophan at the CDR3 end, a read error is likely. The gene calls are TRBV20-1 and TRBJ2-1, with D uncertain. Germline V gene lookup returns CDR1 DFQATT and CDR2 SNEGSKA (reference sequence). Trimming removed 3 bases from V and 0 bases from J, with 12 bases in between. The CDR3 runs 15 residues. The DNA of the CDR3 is TGCAGTGCTAGCCGCTCTATAAGCTCCTACAATGAGCAGTTCCTC. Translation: CSASRSISSYNEQFL.

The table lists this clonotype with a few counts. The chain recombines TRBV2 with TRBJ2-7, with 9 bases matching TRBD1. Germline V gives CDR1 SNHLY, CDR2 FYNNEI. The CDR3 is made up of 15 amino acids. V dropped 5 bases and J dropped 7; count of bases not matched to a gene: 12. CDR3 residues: CASSLGGQGAREQYF. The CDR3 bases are TGTGCCAGCAGTTTAGGGGGACAGGGAGCCAGGGAGCAGTACTTC.

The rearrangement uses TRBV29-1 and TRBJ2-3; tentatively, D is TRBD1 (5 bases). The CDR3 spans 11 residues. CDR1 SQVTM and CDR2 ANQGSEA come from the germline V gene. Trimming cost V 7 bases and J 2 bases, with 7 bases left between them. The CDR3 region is CSGQITDTQYF. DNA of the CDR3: TGCAGCGGACAGATCACAGATACGCAGTATTTT.

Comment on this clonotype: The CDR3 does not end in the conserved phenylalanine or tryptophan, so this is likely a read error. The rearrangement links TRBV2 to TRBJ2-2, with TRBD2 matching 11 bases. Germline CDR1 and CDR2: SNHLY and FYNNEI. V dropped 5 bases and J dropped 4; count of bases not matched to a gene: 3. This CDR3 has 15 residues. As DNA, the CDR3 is TGTGCCAGCAGTACTAGCGGGAGCGGCACCGGGGAGCTGTTTCTT. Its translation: CASSTSGSGTGELFL.

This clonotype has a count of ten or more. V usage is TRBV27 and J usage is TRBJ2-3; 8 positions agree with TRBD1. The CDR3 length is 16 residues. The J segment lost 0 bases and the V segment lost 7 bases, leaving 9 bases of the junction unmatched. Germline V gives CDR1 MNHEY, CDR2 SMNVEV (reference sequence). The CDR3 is CASMRGRGPSTDTQYF. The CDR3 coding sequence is TGTGCCAGCATGCGGGGCAGGGGGCCTAGCACAGATACGCAGTATTTT.

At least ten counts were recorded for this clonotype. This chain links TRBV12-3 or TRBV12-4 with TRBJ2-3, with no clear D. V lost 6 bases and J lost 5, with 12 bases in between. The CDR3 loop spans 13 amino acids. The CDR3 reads CASRITYGDTQYF. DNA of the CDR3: TGTGCCAGCAGAATTACTTACGGAGATACGCAGTATTTT.

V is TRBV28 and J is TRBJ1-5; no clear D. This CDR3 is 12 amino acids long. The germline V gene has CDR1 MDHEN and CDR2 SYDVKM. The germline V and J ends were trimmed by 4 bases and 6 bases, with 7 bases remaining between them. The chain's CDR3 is CASSSAVQPQHF. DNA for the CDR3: TGTGCCAGCAGTTCAGCGGTTCAGCCCCAGCATTTT. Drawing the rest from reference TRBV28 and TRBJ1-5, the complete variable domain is DVKVTQSSRYLVKRTGEKVFLECVQDMDHENMFWYRQDPGLGLRLIYFSYDVKMKEKGDIPEGYSVSREKKERFSLILESASTNQTSMYLCASSSAVQPQHFGDGTRLSIL.

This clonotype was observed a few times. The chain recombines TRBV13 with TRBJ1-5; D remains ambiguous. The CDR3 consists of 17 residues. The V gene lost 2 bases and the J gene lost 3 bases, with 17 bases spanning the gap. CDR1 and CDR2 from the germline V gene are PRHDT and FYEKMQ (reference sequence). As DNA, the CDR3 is TGTGCCAGCAGCTTAATTTACCCAACCTACCTCAATCAGCCCCAGCATTTT. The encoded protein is CASSLIYPTYLNQPQHF.

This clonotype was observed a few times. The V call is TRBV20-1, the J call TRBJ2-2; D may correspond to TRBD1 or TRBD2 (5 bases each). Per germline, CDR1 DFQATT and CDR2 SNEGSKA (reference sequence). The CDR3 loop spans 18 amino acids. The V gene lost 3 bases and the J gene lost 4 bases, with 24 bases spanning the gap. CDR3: CSARNTNTRRGVTGELFF. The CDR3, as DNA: TGCAGTGCTAGGAATACTAACACTAGAAGGGGAGTCACCGGGGAGCTGTTTTTT.

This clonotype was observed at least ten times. This CDR3 reads CASRHSDSRTDTQYF. The CDR3 bases are TGTGCCAGCAGGCATTCAGACTCACGCACAGATACGCAGTATTTT. The V gene is TRBV2, the J gene TRBJ2-3; D call uncertain. Trimming removed 6 bases from V and 1 base from J, with 14 bases in between. Germline V gene data show CDR1 as SNHLY and CDR2 as FYNNEI. This CDR3 is built from 15 residues. The full variable domain, with the rest looked up from reference TRBV2 and TRBJ2-3, is EPEVTQTPSHQVTQMGQEVILRCVPISNHLYFYWYRQILGQKVEFLVSFYNNEISEKSEIFDDQFSVERPDGSNFTLKIRSTKLEDSAMYFCASRHSDSRTDTQYFGPGTRLTVL.

CDR3 sequence reads: CASSLTVRDRSSLSYNEQFF. CDR3 nucleotide sequence: TGCGCCAGCAGCTTGACAGTAAGGGACAGGTCAAGCCTCTCCTACAATGAGCAGTTCTTC. This chain uses TRBV5-1 with TRBJ2-1; TRBD1 agrees at 8 bases. CDR3 size: 20 residues. Germline trimming cut 1 base from V and 0 bases from J; bases unmatched to any gene: 15. Germline V gene data show CDR1 as SGHRS and CDR2 as YFSETQ.

The CDR3 DNA follows: TGTGCCAGCATCTCAGGGGGTAACAATGAGCAGTTCTTC. It encodes CASISGGNNEQFF. This chain uses TRBV6-2 or TRBV6-3 with TRBJ2-1, with TRBD1 matching 7 bases. CDR3 length: 13 residues. Germline V lookup: CDR1 MNHEY, CDR2 SVGEGT. Trimming took 7 bases from V and 5 from J; bases not matched to a gene: 5.

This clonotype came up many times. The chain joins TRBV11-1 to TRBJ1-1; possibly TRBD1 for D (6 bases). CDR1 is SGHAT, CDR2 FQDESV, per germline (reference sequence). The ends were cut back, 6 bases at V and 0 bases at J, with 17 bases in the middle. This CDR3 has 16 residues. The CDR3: CASRSRGGAMNTEAFF. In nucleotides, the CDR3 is TGTGCCAGCAGAAGTAGAGGGGGGGCGATGAACACTGAAGCTTTCTTT. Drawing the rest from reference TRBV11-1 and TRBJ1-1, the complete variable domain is EAEVAQSPRYKITEKSQAVAFWCDPISGHATLYWYRQILGQGPELLVQFQDESVVDDSQLPKDRFSAERLKGVDSTLKIQPAELGDSAMYLCASRSRGGAMNTEAFFGQGTRLTVV.

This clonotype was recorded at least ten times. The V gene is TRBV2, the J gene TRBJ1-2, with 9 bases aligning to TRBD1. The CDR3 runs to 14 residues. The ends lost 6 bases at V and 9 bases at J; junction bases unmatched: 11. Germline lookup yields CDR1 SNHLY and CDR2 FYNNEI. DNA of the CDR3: TGTGCCAGCAGACACGGGACAGGGCCTTCAAGCTACACCTTC. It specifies CASRHGTGPSSYTF. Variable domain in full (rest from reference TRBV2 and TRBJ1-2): EPEVTQTPSHQVTQMGQEVILRCVPISNHLYFYWYRQILGQKVEFLVSFYNNEISEKSEIFDDQFSVERPDGSNFTLKIRSTKLEDSAMYFCASRHGTGPSSYTFGSGTRLTVV.

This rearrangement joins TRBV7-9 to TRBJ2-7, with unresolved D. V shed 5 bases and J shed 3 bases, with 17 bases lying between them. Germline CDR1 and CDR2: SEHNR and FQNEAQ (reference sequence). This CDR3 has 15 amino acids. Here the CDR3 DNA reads TGTGCCAGCAGCCGCCTGCCTAGTTATGACTACGAGCAGTACTTC. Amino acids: CASSRLPSYDYEQYF.

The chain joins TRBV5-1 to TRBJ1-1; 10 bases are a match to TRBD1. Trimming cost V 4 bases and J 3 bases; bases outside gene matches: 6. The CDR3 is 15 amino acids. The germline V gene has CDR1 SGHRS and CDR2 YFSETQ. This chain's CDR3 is CASSPGGQGYTEAFF. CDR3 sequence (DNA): TGCGCCAGCAGCCCTGGGGGACAGGGGTACACTGAAGCTTTCTTT.

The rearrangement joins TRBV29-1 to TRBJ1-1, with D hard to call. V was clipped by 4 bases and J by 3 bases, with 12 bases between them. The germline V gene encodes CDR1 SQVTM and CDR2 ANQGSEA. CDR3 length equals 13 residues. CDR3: CSVGFSRDTEAFF. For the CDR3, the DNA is TGCAGCGTTGGTTTCAGTAGGGACACTGAAGCTTTCTTT.

CDR3 DNA: TGTGCCAGCAGCCAGGGTGTTGTGACTGAAGCTTTCTTT. Amino acids: CASSQGVVTEAFF. This chain connects TRBV14 to TRBJ1-1; D is unresolved. CDR1 SGHDN and CDR2 FVKESK come from the germline V gene. This CDR3 is built from 13 residues. Trimming left V 3 bases short and J 5 bases short, with 10 bases between.

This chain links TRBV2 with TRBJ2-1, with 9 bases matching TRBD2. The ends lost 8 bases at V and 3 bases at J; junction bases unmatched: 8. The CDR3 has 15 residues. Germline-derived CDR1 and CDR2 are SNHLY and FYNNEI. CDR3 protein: CASEPPTSGYNEQFF. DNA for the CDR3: TGTGCCAGCGAACCACCGACTAGCGGCTACAATGAGCAGTTCTTC.

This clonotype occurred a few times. The CDR3 loop is CASSVDEGPEQYF. The CDR3, as DNA: TGTGCCAGCAGCGTAGATGAAGGGCCCGAGCAGTACTTC. The rearrangement uses TRBV9 and TRBJ2-7, with no clear D. V lost 0 bases and J lost 6, with 10 bases in between. CDR3 length equals 13 residues. Germline lookup yields CDR1 SGDLS and CDR2 YYNGEE.

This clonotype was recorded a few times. The CDR3 bases are TGTGCCAGCAGACGGGACACCACAGATACGCAGTATTTT. It specifies CASRRDTTDTQYF. The chain has TRBV6-1 and TRBJ2-3, with D perhaps matching TRBD1 (6 bases). Looked up from germline, CDR1 is MNHNS and CDR2 is SASEGT. The CDR3 has 13 amino acids. Between the trimmed V and J ends, which lost 6 bases and 2 bases, there was a span of 9 bases.